This TCR beta chain stems from a study of control samples from healthy donors and cancer patients. Germline CDR1 is GTSNPN and CDR2 is SVGIG (reference sequence). CDR3 length: 11 amino acids. The V gene lost 5 bases and the J gene lost 1 base, with 5 bases spanning the gap. This table comes from immunoSEQ multiplex PCR, and its TCRdb copy is limited to in-frame clones, with some not included. The table lists about 170,000 clones, roughly 88% of them singletons. The receptor was derived from a woman aged 25-40 years in good health. The specimen sequenced was blood. The chain recombines TRBV30 with TRBJ1-1; D unclear. The CDR3 region is CAWGTNTEAFF. The CDR3 DNA follows: TGTGCCTGGGGAACGAACACTGAAGCTTTCTTT.